This T cell receptor beta chain was sequenced during a study of Graves' ophthalmopathy and Graves' hyperthyroidism. Study-level points and caveats: Blood was where most expanded thyroid clonotypes above 0.001 frequency also turned up.

At least ten counts were recorded for this clonotype. What it binds is not known. This may stem from a read error, because a much larger clone lies one nucleotide away. The CDR3 is 13 amino acids. Germline CDR1 and CDR2: MNHEY and SVGEGT. V lost 4 bases and J 7 bases, leaving 10 bases between the germline ends. From RNA, the CDR3 regions of TCR beta chains were amplified and sequenced. In the first round, RT-PCR was carried out with HTBI primers, and a multiplex PCR formed the second round. TCRdb reprocessed the multiplex PCR reads via MiXCR and lists one record per CDR3 protein. This table has about 370,000 distinct CDR3 sequences, about a sixth appearing once.

This chain uses TRBV6-2 or TRBV6-3 with TRBJ2-2, with D perhaps matching TRBD2 (5 bases). Sample: peripheral blood. This clonotype was sampled from a woman between 18 and 30 years old with Graves' ophthalmopathy. This CDR3 is CASSSPGSGELFF. Written as DNA, the CDR3 is TGTGCCAGCAGTTCACCGGGGAGCGGGGAGCTGTTTTTT.